These 9 T cell receptor beta chains were all obtained from the same sample, sequenced in a study of beta chain features in type 1 diabetes. Study findings and constraints: Type 1 diabetes patients had TCRB CDR3s that were shorter (moderately but significantly so) in all four CD4+ subsets.

No cognate antigen is known for these TCRs. Sequenced material consisted of expressed TCRB transcripts (all of the isolated RNA was reverse transcribed). TCRdb's table, derived via immunoSEQ multiplex PCR, lists solely in-frame clones and lacks some. The data show around 100,000 clones, approximately 30% seen once. The sample was central memory CD4+ T cells from blood. The receptors were gathered from a woman younger than 30 with type 1 diabetes.

This clone came up a few times. The rearrangement joins TRBV6-1 to TRBJ2-1; 10 bases are shared with TRBD1. The CDR3 is made up of 16 amino acids. After removal of 4 bases from V and 7 bases from J, the junction contained 10 bases not matched to a gene. Germline CDR1 and CDR2: MNHNS and SASEGT. The CDR3 DNA sequence: TGTGCCAGCAGTGGAGCCGGGACAGGGGTCTGGAATGAGCAGTTCTTC. It codes for CASSGAGTGVWNEQFF.

The chain has TRBV25-1 and TRBJ2-1, with D perhaps matching TRBD2 (6 bases). Between the trimmed V and J ends, which lost 2 bases and 4 bases, there was a span of 12 bases. This CDR3 comprises 15 residues. The germline gives CDR1 MGHDK, CDR2 SYGVNS. CDR3 protein: CASSESGSRYNEQFF. The CDR3 DNA is TGTGCCAGCAGTGAAAGCGGGTCACGTTACAATGAGCAGTTCTTC. The complete variable domain, with remaining parts taken from reference TRBV25-1 and TRBJ2-1, reads EADIYQTPRYLVIGTGKKITLECSQTMGHDKMYWYQQDPGMELHLIHYSYGVNSTEKGDLSSESTVSRIRTEHFPLTLESARPSHTSQYLCASSESGSRYNEQFFGPGTRLTVL.

This clone was observed a few times. The J gene is TRBJ2-1, the V gene TRBV7-9; TRBD2 matches 8 bases. J was trimmed by 8 bases and V by 2 bases; bases with no gene match: 5. The germline V gene has CDR1 SEHNR and CDR2 FQNEAQ (reference sequence). This CDR3 has 14 amino acids. CDR3 region: CASSLYEREYEQFF. CDR3 bases: TGTGCCAGCAGCTTATATGAGCGGGAGTATGAGCAGTTCTTC.

The chain couples TRBV5-1 to TRBJ2-1; TRBD2 might be the D (6 bases). The CDR3 is 16 residues long. The V and J ends lost 4 bases and 1 base respectively, with 15 bases between them. Germline CDR1 reads SGHRS; CDR2 reads YFSETQ. The CDR3 coding sequence is TGCGCCAGCAGCCCGGAGGGGCGGGGATCCTACAATGAGCAGTTCTTC. Translating it yields CASSPEGRGSYNEQFF.

V and J are TRBV29-1 and TRBJ2-3; D is uncertain. This CDR3 has 12 residues. V lost 6 bases and J lost 3, with 10 bases in between. CDR1 and CDR2 from the germline V gene are SQVTM and ANQGSEA. The CDR3 nucleotides are TGCAGCGTGATGGAGAGGACAGATACGCAGTATTTT. Translated: CSVMERTDTQYF.

This clone showed up just a few times. V is TRBV6-1 and J is TRBJ2-2; 11 positions match TRBD2. With V trimmed by 6 bases and J by 9 bases, 6 bases remained unmatched. The CDR3 has 14 amino acids. CDR1 and CDR2 from the germline V gene are MNHNS and SASEGT. This CDR3 is CASSLAGGMWELFF. CDR3 nucleotides: TGTGCCAGCAGCCTAGCGGGAGGAATGTGGGAGCTGTTTTTT.

The chain links TRBV18 to TRBJ2-1; TRBD2 matches 9 bases. Trimming cost V 0 bases and J 6 bases; bases outside gene matches: 15. There are 19 residues in the CDR3. Germline V gene sequence: CDR1 KGHSH, CDR2 LQKENI. CDR3 in amino acids: CASSPPHGGRALGSNEQFF. DNA of the CDR3: TGTGCCAGCTCACCACCTCACGGCGGGAGGGCGCTGGGTAGCAATGAGCAGTTCTTC.

In its sample, this clone was seen a few times. The J gene is TRBJ2-2, the V gene TRBV10-1; unclear D gene. The V end lost 0 bases, the J end lost 0 bases, and 5 bases lay between the germline ends. CDR3 size: 15 residues. CDR1 WNHNN and CDR2 SYGVQD come from the germline V gene (reference sequence). The CDR3 here is CASSESRANTGELFF. CDR3 in DNA: TGCGCCAGCAGTGAGTCGAGAGCGAACACCGGGGAGCTGTTTTTT.

A few counts support this clone. V usage is TRBV5-4 and J usage is TRBJ2-2; the match to TRBD2 covers 11 bases. V shed 4 bases, J shed 7 bases, and the junction held 3 bases outside the gene matches. Germline CDR1 is SGHNT and CDR2 is YYREEE (reference sequence). The length of the CDR3 is 14 residues. The DNA for the CDR3 is TGTGCCAGCAGCATAGGGACTAGCGGCGGGGAGCTGTTTTTT. Translated: CASSIGTSGGELFF.